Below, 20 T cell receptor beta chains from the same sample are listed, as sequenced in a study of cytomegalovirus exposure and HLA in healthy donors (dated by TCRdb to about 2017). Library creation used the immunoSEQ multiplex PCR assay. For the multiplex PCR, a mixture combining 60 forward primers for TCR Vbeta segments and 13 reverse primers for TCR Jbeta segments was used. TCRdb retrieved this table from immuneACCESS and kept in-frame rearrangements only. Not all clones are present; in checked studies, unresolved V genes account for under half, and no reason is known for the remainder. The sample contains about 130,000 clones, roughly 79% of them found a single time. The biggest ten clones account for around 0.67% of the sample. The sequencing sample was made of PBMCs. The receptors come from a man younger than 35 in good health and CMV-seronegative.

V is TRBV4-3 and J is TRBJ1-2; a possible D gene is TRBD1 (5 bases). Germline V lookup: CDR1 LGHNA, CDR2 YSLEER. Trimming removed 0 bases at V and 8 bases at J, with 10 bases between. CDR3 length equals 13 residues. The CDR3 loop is CASSQDRVGGYTF. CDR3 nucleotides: TGCGCCAGCAGCCAAGACAGGGTAGGGGGCTACACCTTC.

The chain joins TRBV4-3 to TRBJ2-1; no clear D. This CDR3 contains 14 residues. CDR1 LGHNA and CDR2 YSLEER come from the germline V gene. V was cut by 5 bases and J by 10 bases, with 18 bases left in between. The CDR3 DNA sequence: TGCGCCAGCAGCAGCCCCAAAAGCAGGCTGGAGCAGTTCTTC. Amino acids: CASSSPKSRLEQFF.

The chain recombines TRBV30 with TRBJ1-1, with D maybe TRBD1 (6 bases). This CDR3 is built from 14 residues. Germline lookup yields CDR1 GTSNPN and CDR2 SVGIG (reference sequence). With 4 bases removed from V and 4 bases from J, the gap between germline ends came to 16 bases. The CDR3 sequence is CAWNLGRGSTEAFF. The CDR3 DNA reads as TGTGCCTGGAACTTAGGCAGGGGTAGCACTGAAGCTTTCTTT.

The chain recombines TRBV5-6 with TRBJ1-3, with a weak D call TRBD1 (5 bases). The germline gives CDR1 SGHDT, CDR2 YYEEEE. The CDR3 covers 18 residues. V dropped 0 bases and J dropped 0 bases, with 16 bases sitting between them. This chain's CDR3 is CASSLVGRQGGSGNTIYF. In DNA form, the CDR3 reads TGTGCCAGCAGCTTGGTGGGTAGGCAGGGCGGCTCTGGAAACACCATATATTTT.

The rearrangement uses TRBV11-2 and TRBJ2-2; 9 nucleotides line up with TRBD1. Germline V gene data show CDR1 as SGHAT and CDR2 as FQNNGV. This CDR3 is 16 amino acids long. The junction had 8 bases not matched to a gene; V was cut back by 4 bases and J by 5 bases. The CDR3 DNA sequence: TGTGCCAGCAGCTGGTCGGACAGGGGAAAAACCGGGGAGCTGTTTTTT. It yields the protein CASSWSDRGKTGELFF.

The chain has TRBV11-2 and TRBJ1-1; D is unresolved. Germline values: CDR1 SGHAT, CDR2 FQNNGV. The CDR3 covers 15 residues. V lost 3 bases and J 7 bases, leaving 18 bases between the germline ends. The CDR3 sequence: CASSFQVSWRSEAFF. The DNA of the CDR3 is TGTGCCAGCAGCTTCCAGGTCAGCTGGCGCAGTGAAGCTTTCTTT. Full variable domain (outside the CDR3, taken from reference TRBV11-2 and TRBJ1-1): EAGVAQSPRYKIIEKRQSVAFWCNPISGHATLYWYQQILGQGPKLLIQFQNNGVVDDSQLPKDRFSAERLKGVDSTLKIQPAKLEDSAVYLCASSFQVSWRSEAFFGQGTRLTVV.

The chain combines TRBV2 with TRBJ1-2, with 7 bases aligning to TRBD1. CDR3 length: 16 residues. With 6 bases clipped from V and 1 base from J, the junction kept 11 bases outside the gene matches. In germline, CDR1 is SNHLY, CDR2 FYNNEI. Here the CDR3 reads CASRFVGGTDNYGYTF. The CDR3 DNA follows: TGTGCCAGCAGATTCGTAGGGGGGACAGATAACTATGGCTACACCTTC.

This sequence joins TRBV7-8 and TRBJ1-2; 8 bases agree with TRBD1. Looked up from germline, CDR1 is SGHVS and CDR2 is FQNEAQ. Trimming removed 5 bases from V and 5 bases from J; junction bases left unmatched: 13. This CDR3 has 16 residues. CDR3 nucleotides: TGTGCCAGCAGCCCCAGACCGGACAGGGCATTTTATGGCTACACCTTC. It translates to CASSPRPDRAFYGYTF.

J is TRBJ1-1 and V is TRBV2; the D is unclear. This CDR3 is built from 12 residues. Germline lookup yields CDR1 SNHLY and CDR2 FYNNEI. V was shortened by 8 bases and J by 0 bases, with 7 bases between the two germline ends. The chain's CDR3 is CASGTVNTEAFF. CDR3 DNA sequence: TGTGCCAGCGGAACAGTGAACACTGAAGCTTTCTTT.

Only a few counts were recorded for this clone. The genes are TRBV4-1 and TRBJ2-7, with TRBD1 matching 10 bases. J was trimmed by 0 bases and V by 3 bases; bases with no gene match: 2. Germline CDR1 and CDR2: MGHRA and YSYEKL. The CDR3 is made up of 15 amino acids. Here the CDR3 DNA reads TGCGCCAGCAGCCACCGGGACAGGGGCTCCTACGAGCAGTACTTC. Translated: CASSHRDRGSYEQYF.

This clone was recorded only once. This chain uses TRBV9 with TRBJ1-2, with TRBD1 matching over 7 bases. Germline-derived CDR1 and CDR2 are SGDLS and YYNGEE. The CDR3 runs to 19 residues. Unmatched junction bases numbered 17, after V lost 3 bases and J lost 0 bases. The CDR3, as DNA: TGTGCCAGCAGCGCTCCCAGGGGGACAGTGATAGAAGCTAACTATGGCTACACCTTC. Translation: CASSAPRGTVIEANYGYTF.

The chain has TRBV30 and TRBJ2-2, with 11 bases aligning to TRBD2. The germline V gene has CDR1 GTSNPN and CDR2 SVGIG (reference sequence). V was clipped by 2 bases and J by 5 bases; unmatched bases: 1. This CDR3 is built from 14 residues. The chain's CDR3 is CAWSTSGGTGELFF. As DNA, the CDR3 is TGTGCCTGGAGTACTAGCGGGGGTACCGGGGAGCTGTTTTTT.

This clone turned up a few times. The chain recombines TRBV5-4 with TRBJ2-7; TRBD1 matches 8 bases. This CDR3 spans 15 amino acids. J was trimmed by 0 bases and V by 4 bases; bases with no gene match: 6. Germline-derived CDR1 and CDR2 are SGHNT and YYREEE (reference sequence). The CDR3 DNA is TGTGCCAGCAGCCTGGACAGGGTTGACTCCTACGAGCAGTACTTC. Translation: CASSLDRVDSYEQYF.

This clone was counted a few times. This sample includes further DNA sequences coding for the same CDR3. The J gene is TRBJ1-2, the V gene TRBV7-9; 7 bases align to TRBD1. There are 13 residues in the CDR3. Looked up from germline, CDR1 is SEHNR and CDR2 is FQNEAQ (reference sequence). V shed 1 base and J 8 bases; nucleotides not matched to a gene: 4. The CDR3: CASSLGQGDGYTF. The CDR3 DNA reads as TGTGCCAGCAGCTTAGGGCAGGGGGACGGCTACACCTTC.

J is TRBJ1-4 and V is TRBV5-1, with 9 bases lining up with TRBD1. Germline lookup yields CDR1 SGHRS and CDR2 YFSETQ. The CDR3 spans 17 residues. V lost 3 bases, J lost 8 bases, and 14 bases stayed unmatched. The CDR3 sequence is CASSSFLTGTGLEKLFF. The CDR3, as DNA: TGCGCCAGCAGCTCTTTCCTGACCGGGACAGGGCTCGAAAAACTGTTTTTT.

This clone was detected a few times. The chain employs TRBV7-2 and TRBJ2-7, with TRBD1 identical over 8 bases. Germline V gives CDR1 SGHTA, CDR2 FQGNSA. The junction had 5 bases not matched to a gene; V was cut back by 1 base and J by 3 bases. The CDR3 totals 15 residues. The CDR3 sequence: CASSLVRDRNYEQYF. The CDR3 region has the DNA TGTGCCAGCAGCTTAGTTCGGGACAGGAACTACGAGCAGTACTTC. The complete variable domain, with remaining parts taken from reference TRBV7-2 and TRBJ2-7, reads GAGVSQSPSNKVTEKGKDVELRCDPISGHTALYWYRQSLGQGLEFLIYFQGNSAPDKSGLPSDRFSAERTGGSVSTLTIQRTQQEDSAVYLCASSLVRDRNYEQYFGPGTRLTVT.

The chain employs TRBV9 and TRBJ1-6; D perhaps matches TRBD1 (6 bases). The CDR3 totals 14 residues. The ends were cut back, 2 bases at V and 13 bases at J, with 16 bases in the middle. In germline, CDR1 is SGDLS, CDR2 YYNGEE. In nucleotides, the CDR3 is TGTGCCAGCAGCGTGCTGGAGGGGGGGATGCCCCTCCACTTT. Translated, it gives CASSVLEGGMPLHF.

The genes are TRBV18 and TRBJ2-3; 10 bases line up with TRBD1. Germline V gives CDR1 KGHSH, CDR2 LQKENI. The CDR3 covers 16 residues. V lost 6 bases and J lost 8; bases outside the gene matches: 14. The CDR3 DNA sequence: TGTGCCAGCTCCTCGGCCGGGACAGGGGCGTCCGGTACGCAGTATTTT. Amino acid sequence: CASSSAGTGASGTQYF. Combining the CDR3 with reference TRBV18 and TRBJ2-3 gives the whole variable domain NAGVMQNPRHLVRRRGQEARLRCSPMKGHSHVYWYRQLPEEGLKFMVYLQKENIIDESGMPKERFSAEFPKEGPSILRIQQVVRGDSAAYFCASSSAGTGASGTQYFGPGTRLTVL.

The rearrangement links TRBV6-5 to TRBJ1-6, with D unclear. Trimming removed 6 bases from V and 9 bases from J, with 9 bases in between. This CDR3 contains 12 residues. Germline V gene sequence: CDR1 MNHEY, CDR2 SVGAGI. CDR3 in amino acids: CASRERGSPLHF. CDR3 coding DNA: TGTGCCAGCAGAGAACGGGGTTCACCCCTCCACTTT.

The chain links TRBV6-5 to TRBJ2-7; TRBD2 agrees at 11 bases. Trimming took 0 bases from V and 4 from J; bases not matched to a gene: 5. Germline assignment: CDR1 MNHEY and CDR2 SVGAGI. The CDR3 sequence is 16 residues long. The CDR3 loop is CASSYSRSGGVYEQYF. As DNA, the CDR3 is TGTGCCAGCAGTTACTCGCGTAGCGGGGGGGTATACGAGCAGTACTTC.